The sequence of this T cell receptor beta chain was determined in a study of blood T cell repertoires in COVID-19. The overall study: Acute-phase and convalescent COVID-19 samples originated in the United States, Italy and Spain. In each case, the material was cDNA or gDNA derived from T cells, B-cell-depleted T cells, or PBMCs.

Enrollment of patients from Seattle took place during active infection, with longitudinal follow-up. Under the authors' procedure: Quantification of nucleated cells was approximated via reference gene primer amplification. Data came from immunoSEQ multiplex PCR; TCRdb stores just in-frame clones and leaves some out. That table furnishes V, J and clone size, whereas the DNA furnished D and trimming. The repertoire holds roughly 250,000 clones, 75% to 95% seen once, with 2% to 3% in the top ten. The clonotype originates from a person aged 18 to 35 with COVID-19, enrolled during active disease. The material sequenced was peripheral blood.

The CDR3, as DNA: TGTGCCAGCCGTCCTGGACCTAGCGGGAGAGATGAGCAGTTCTTC. It encodes CASRPGPSGRDEQFF. The V gene is TRBV6-5, the J gene TRBJ2-1; TRBD2 matches at 10 bases. Germline V gene sequence: CDR1 MNHEY, CDR2 SVGAGI. V dropped 8 bases and J dropped 8; count of bases not matched to a gene: 12. The CDR3 contains 15 residues.